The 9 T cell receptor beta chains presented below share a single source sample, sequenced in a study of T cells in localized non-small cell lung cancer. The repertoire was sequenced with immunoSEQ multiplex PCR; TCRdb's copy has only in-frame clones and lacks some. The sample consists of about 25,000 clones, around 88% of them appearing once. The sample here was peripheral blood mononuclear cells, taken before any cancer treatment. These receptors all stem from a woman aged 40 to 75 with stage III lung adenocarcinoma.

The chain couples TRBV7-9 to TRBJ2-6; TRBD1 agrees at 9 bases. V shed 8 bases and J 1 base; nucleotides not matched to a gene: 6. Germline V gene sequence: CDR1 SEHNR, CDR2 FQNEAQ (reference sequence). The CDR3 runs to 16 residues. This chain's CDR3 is CASRDRASSGANVLTF. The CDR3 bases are TGTGCCAGCCGGGACAGGGCGTCTTCTGGGGCCAACGTCCTGACTTTC.

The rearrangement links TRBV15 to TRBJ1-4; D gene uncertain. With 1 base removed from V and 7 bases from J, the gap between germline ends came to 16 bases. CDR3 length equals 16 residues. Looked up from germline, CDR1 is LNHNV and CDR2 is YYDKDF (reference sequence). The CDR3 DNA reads TGTGCCACCAGCAGAGCCCCTCAGGAGTCGGGTGAAAAACTGTTTTTT. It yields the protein CATSRAPQESGEKLFF.

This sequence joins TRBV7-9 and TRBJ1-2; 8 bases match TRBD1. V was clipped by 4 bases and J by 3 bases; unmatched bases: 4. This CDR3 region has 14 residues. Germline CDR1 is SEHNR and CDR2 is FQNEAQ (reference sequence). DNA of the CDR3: TGTGCCAGCAGCTCAGGACAGGGTTACTATGGCTACACCTTC. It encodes CASSSGQGYYGYTF.

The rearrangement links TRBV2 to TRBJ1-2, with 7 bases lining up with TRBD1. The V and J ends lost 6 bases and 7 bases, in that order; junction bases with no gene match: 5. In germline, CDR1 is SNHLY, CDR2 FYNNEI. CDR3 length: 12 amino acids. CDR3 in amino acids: CASSPEGAGYTF. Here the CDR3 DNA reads TGTGCCAGCAGCCCGGAGGGGGCTGGCTACACCTTC. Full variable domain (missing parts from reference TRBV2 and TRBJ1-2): EPEVTQTPSHQVTQMGQEVILRCVPISNHLYFYWYRQILGQKVEFLVSFYNNEISEKSEIFDDQFSVERPDGSNFTLKIRSTKLEDSAMYFCASSPEGAGYTFGSGTRLTVV.

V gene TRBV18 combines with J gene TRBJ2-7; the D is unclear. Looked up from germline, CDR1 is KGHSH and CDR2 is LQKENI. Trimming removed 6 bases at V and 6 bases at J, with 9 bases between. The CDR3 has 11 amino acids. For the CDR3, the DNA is TGTGCCAGCTCTCCAGCTTCCGAGCAGTACTTC. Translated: CASSPASEQYF.

CDR3: CASSLLDSGYSPLHF. For the CDR3, the DNA is TGTGCCAGCAGTTTACTAGACAGTGGGTATTCACCCCTCCACTTT. V and J are TRBV28 and TRBJ1-6; perhaps TRBD1 as D (5 bases). Germline CDR1 reads MDHEN; CDR2 reads SYDVKM. CDR3 length: 15 residues. V lost 2 bases to trimming and J lost 8 bases, with 13 bases between them.

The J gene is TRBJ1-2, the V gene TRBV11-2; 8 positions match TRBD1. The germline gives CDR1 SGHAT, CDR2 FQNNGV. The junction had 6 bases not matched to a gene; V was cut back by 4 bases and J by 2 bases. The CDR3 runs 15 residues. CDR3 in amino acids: CASSSRTGWNYGYTF. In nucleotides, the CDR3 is TGTGCCAGCAGCTCAAGGACAGGGTGGAACTATGGCTACACCTTC.

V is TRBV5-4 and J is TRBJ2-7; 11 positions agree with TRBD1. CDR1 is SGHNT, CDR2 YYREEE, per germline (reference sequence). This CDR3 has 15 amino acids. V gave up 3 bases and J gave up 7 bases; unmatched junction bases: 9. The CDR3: CASSSWTGGSGEQYF. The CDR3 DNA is TGTGCCAGCAGCTCCTGGACAGGGGGCTCTGGTGAGCAGTACTTC.

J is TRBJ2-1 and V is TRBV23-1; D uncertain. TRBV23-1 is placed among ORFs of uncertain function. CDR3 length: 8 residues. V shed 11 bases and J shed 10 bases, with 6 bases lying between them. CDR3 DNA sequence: TGCGCCCTTCGAGAGCAGTTCTTC. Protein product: CALREQFF.